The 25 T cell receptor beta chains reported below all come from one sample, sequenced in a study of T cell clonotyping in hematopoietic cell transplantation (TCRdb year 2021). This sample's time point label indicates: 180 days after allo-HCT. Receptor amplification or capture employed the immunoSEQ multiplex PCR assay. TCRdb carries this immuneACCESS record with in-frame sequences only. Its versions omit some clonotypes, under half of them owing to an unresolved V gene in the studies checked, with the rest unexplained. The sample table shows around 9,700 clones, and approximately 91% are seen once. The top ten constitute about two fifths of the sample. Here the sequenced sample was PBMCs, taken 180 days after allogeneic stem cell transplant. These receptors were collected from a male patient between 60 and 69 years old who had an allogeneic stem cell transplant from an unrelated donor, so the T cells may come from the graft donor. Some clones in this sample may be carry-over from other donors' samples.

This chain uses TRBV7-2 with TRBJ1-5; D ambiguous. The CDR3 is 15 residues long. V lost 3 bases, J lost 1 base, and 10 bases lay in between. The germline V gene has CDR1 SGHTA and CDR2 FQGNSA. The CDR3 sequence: CASSLDGISNQPQHF. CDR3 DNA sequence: TGTGCCAGCAGCTTGGACGGAATAAGCAATCAGCCCCAGCATTTT.

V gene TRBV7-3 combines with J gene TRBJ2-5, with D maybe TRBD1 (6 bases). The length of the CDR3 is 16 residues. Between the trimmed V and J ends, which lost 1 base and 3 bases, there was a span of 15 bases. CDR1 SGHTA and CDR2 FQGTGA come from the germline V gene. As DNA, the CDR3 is TGTGCCAGCAGCTTAATGGGTGTGGGGGCAGAAGAGACCCAGTACTTC. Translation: CASSLMGVGAEETQYF.

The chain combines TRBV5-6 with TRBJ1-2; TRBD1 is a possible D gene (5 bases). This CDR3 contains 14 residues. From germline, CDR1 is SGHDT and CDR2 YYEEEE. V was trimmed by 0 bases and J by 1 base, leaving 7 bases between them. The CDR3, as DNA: TGTGCCAGCAGCTTGGATAGGGGTAACTATGGCTACACCTTC. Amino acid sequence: CASSLDRGNYGYTF.

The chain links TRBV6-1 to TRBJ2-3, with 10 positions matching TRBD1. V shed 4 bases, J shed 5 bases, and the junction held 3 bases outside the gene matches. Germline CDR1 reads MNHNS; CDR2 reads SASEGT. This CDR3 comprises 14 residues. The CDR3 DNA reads TGTGCCAGCAGTGGGGGGACAGGGGTAGATACGCAGTATTTT. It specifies CASSGGTGVDTQYF.

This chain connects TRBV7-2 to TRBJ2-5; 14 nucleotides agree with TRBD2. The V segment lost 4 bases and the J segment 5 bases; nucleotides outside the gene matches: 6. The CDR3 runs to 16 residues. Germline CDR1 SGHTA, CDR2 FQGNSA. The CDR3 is CASSSTSGGVWETQYF. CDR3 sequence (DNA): TGTGCCAGCAGCTCGACTAGCGGGGGGGTTTGGGAGACCCAGTACTTC. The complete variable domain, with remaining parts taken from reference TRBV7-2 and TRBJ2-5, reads GAGVSQSPSNKVTEKGKDVELRCDPISGHTALYWYRQSLGQGLEFLIYFQGNSAPDKSGLPSDRFSAERTGGSVSTLTIQRTQQEDSAVYLCASSSTSGGVWETQYFGPGTRLLVL.

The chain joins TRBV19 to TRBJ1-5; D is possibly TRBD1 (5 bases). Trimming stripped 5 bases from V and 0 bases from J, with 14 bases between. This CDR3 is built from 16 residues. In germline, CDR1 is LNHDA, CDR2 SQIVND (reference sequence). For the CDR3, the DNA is TGTGCCAGTAGTGACAGAGCCTTGACTAGCAATCAGCCCCAGCATTTT. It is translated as CASSDRALTSNQPQHF. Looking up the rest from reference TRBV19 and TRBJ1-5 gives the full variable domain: DGGITQSPKYLFRKEGQNVTLSCEQNLNHDAMYWYRQDPGQGLRLIYYSQIVNDFQKGDIAEGYSVSREKKESFPLTVTSAQKNPTAFYLCASSDRALTSNQPQHFGDGTRLSIL.

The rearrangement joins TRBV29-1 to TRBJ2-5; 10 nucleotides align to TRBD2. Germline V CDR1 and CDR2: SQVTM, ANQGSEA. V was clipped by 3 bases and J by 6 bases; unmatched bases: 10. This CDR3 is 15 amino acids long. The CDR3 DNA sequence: TGCAGCGTTGAGGGCCAGCGGGGGGGAAGAAAGACCCAGTACTTC. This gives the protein CSVEGQRGGRKTQYF.

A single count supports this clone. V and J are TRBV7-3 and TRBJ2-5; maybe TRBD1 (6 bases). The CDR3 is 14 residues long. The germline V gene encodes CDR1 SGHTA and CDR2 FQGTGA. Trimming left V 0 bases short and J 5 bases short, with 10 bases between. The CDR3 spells CASSLTGGGETQYF. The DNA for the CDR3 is TGTGCCAGCAGCTTAACTGGGGGCGGGGAGACCCAGTACTTC.

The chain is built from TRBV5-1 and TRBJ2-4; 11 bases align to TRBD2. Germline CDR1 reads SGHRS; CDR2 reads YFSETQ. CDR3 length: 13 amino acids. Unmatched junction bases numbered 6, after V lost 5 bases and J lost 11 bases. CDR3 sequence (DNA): TGCGCCAGCAGTCCCCTAGCGGGGGGTTTTCAGTACTTC. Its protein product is CASSPLAGGFQYF.

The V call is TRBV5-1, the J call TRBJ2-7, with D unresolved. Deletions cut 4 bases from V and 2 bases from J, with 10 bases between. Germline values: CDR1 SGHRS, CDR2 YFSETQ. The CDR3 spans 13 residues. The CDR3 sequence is CASSLDKPYEQYF. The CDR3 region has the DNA TGCGCCAGCAGCCTAGACAAGCCCTACGAGCAGTACTTC.

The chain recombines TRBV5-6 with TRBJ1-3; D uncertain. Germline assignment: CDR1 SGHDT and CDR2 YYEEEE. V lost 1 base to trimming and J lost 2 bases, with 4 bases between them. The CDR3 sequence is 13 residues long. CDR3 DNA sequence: TGTGCCAGCAGCTTGACAGCTGGAAACACCATATATTTT. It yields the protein CASSLTAGNTIYF.

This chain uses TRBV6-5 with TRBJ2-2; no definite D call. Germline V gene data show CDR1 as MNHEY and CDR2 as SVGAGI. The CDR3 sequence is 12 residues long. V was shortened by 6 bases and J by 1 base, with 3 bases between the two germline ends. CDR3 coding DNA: TGTGCCAGCAGGGGGAACACCGGGGAGCTGTTTTTT. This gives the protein CASRGNTGELFF.

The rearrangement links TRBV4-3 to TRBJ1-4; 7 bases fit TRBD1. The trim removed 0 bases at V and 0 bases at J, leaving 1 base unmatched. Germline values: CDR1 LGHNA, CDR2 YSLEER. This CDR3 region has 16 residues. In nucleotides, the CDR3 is TGCGCCAGCAGCCAAGAGCAGGGGGCAACTAATGAAAAACTGTTTTTT. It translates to CASSQEQGATNEKLFF.

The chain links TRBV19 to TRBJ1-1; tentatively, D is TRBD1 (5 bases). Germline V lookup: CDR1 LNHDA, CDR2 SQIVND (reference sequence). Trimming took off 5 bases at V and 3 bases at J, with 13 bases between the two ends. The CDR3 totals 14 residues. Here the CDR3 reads CASSPTGAYTEAFF. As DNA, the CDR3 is TGTGCCAGTAGTCCCACCGGGGCATACACTGAAGCTTTCTTT.

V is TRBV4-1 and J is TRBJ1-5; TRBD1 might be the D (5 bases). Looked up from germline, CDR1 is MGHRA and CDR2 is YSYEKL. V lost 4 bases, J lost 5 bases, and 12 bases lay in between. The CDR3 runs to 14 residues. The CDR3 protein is CASSRIGGDQPQHF. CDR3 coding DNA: TGCGCCAGCAGCCGAATCGGGGGAGATCAGCCCCAGCATTTT.

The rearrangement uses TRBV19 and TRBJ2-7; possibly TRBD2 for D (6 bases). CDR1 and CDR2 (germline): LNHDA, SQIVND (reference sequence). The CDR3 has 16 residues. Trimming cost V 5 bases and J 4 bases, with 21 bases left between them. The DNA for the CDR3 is TGTGCCAGTAGTCTCAAGGGTGGGGGACTGCTATACGAGCAGTACTTC. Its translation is CASSLKGGGLLYEQYF.

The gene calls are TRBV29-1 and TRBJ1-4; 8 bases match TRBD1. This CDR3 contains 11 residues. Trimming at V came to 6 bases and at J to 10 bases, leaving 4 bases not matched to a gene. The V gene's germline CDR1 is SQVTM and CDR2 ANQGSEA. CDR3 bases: TGCAGCGTCGCGACAGGGGCAAAACTGTTTTTT. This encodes CSVATGAKLFF.

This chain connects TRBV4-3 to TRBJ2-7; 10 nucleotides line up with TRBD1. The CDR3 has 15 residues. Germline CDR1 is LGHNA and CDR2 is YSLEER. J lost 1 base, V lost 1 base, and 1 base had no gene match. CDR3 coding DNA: TGCGCCAGCAGCCAAGGGACAGGGGGATCCTACGAGCAGTACTTC. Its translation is CASSQGTGGSYEQYF.

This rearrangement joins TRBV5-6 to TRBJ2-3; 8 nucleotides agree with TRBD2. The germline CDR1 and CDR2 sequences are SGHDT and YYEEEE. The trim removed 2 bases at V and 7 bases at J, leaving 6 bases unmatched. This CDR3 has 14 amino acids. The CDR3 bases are TGTGCCAGCAGCTTAGTGACTAGCGTGAATACGCAGTATTTT. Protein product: CASSLVTSVNTQYF. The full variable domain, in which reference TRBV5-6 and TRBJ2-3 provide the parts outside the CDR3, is DAGVTQSPTHLIKTRGQQVTLRCSPKSGHDTVSWYQQALGQGPQFIFQYYEEEERQRGNFPDRFSGHQFPNYSSELNVNALLLGDSALYLCASSLVTSVNTQYFGPGTRLTVL.

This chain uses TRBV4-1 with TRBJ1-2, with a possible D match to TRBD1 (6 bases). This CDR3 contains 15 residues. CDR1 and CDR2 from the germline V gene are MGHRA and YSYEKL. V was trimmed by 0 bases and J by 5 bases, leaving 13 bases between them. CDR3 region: CASSQEGGAGYGYTF. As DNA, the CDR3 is TGCGCCAGCAGCCAAGAGGGGGGCGCTGGGTATGGCTACACCTTC.

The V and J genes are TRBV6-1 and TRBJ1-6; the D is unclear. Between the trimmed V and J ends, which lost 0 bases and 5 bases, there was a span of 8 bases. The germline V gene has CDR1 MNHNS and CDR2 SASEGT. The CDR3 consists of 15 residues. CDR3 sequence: CASSEAVGHNSPLHF. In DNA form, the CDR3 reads TGTGCCAGCAGTGAAGCGGTCGGCCATAATTCACCCCTCCACTTT.

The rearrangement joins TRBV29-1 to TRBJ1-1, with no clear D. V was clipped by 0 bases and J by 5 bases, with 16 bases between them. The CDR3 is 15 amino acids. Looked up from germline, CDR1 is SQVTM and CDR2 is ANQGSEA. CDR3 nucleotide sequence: TGCAGCGTTGAAGATTGGGGAACCCCGGGGACTGAAGCTTTCTTT. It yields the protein CSVEDWGTPGTEAFF.

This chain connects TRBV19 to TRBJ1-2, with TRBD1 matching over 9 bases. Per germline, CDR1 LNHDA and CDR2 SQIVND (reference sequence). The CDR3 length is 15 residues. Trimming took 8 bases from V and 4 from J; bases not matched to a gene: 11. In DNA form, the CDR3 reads TGTGCCAGTTATGACAGGGGGAAAAGGGCCTATGGCTACACCTTC. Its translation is CASYDRGKRAYGYTF.

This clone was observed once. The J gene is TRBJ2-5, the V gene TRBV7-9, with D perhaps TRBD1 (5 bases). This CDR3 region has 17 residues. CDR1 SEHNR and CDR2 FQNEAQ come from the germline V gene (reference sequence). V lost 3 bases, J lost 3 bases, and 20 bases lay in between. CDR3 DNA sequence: TGTGCCAGCAGCTTCCCGATATCTTCTGACAGAGAAGAGACCCAGTACTTC. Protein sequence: CASSFPISSDREETQYF.

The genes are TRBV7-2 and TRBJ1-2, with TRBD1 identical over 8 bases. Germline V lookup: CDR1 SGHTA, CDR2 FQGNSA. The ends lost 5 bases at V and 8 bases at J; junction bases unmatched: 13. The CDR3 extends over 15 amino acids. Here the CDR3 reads CASSILGDRRRGYTF. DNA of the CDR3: TGTGCCAGCAGCATACTAGGGGACAGGAGACGAGGCTACACCTTC. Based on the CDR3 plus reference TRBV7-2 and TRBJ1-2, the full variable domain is GAGVSQSPSNKVTEKGKDVELRCDPISGHTALYWYRQSLGQGLEFLIYFQGNSAPDKSGLPSDRFSAERTGGSVSTLTIQRTQQEDSAVYLCASSILGDRRRGYTFGSGTRLTVV.